Listed here are 27 T cell receptor beta chains from one sample, sequenced in a study of control samples from healthy donors and cancer patients. Method: immunoSEQ multiplex PCR; TCRdb's copy keeps in-frame clones and lacks some. The sample records about 130,000 clones, around 93% being singletons. The specimen sequenced was blood. The receptors were sampled from a woman between 45 and 60 years old in good health.

The chain recombines TRBV5-1 with TRBJ1-4, with 8 bases identical to TRBD1. The CDR3 is 15 residues long. The germline V gene encodes CDR1 SGHRS and CDR2 YFSETQ. The J segment lost 6 bases and the V segment lost 4 bases, leaving 8 bases of the junction unmatched. CDR3 loop: CASSQRQGRDEKLFF. CDR3 in DNA: TGCGCCAGCAGCCAAAGACAGGGGCGGGATGAAAAACTGTTTTTT.

A single count supports this clone. CDR3 coding DNA: TGCGCCAGCAGCGCCGGGACAAATAATCAGCCCCAGCATTTT. Translated, it gives CASSAGTNNQPQHF. The chain recombines TRBV5-1 with TRBJ1-5, with a tentative D call TRBD1 (6 bases). The CDR3 is 14 amino acids. From germline, CDR1 is SGHRS and CDR2 YFSETQ. V shed 4 bases and J shed 4 bases, with 12 bases lying between them.

This clone was counted only a few times. V gene TRBV20-1 combines with J gene TRBJ2-1, with 9 bases that match TRBD1. Germline lookup yields CDR1 DFQATT and CDR2 SNEGSKA (reference sequence). Trimming took 3 bases from V and 9 from J; bases not matched to a gene: 6. The CDR3 contains 13 residues. The CDR3 nucleotides read TGCAGTGCTAGTAGCACAGGGGGCAGTGAGCAGTTCTTC. It codes for CSASSTGGSEQFF.

V usage is TRBV13 and J usage is TRBJ2-7; the D gene is possibly TRBD1 (6 bases). Germline CDR1 PRHDT, CDR2 FYEKMQ (reference sequence). The CDR3 totals 15 residues. V gave up 5 bases and J gave up 4 bases, with 18 bases separating them. The CDR3 reads CASSLKQTGRYEQYF. The DNA of the CDR3 is TGTGCCAGCAGCCTTAAGCAAACAGGGAGATACGAGCAGTACTTC.

V usage is TRBV27 and J usage is TRBJ2-2, with TRBD2 identical over 10 bases. The CDR3 is 15 amino acids. The junction had 6 bases not matched to a gene; V was cut back by 5 bases and J by 6 bases. CDR1 is MNHEY, CDR2 SMNVEV, per germline (reference sequence). The CDR3 DNA sequence: TGTGCCAGCAGTCCAGGAGCGGGAGGGCCCGGGGAGCTGTTTTTT. This translates into CASSPGAGGPGELFF.

The chain combines TRBV6-5 with TRBJ1-4; no reliable D call. Germline CDR1 MNHEY, CDR2 SVGAGI. Trimming took off 8 bases at V and 8 bases at J, with 9 bases between the two ends. CDR3 length: 11 amino acids. This CDR3 is CASRWVEKLFF. Written as DNA, the CDR3 is TGTGCCAGCCGGTGGGTGGAAAAACTGTTTTTT.

The chain couples TRBV19 to TRBJ2-2, with TRBD1 matching over 9 bases. This CDR3 contains 14 residues. The ends lost 6 bases at V and 6 bases at J; junction bases unmatched: 5. Germline assignment: CDR1 LNHDA and CDR2 SQIVND (reference sequence). CDR3 protein: CASSPQGAPGELFF. DNA of the CDR3: TGTGCCAGTAGCCCACAGGGGGCGCCCGGGGAGCTGTTTTTT. The full variable domain, its missing parts supplied by reference TRBV19 and TRBJ2-2, is DGGITQSPKYLFRKEGQNVTLSCEQNLNHDAMYWYRQDPGQGLRLIYYSQIVNDFQKGDIAEGYSVSREKKESFPLTVTSAQKNPTAFYLCASSPQGAPGELFFGEGSRLTVL.

The J gene is TRBJ2-1, the V gene TRBV6-1; TRBD2 matches at 13 bases. This CDR3 is 17 amino acids long. Per germline, CDR1 MNHNS and CDR2 SASEGT. V shed 5 bases, J shed 3 bases, and the junction held 7 bases outside the gene matches. In nucleotides, the CDR3 is TGTGCCAGCAGTAAAGTAACTAGCGGGAGGGGCTACAATGAGCAGTTCTTC. It codes for CASSKVTSGRGYNEQFF.

The chain combines TRBV7-9 with TRBJ2-7; D call uncertain. V was clipped by 5 bases and J by 2 bases, with 4 bases between them. The CDR3 loop spans 11 amino acids. Germline V gene sequence: CDR1 SEHNR, CDR2 FQNEAQ (reference sequence). CDR3 sequence (DNA): TGTGCCAGCAGCCCCGCCTACGAGCAGTACTTC. Translated, it gives CASSPAYEQYF.

The gene calls are TRBV6-4 and TRBJ2-1; D might be TRBD2 (5 bases). The germline V gene has CDR1 MRHNA and CDR2 SNTAGT. There are 13 residues in the CDR3. Deletions cut 4 bases from V and 5 bases from J, with 9 bases between. CDR3 in amino acids: CASSASGNNEQFF. CDR3 in DNA: TGTGCCAGCAGTGCCTCCGGGAACAATGAGCAGTTCTTC.

The chain recombines TRBV24-1 with TRBJ2-3; tentatively, D is TRBD1 or TRBD2 (6 bases each). CDR1 is KGHDR, CDR2 SFDVKD, per germline. Trimming removed 4 bases at V and 6 bases at J, with 19 bases between. There are 16 residues in the CDR3. For the CDR3, the DNA is TGTGCCACCAGTGAGCCGGGACAAGGGGGGCGGGATACGCAGTATTTT. Translation: CATSEPGQGGRDTQYF.

This chain joins TRBV4-2 and TRBJ2-7, with 11 bases lining up with TRBD2. After removal of 3 bases from V and 2 bases from J, the junction contained 9 bases not matched to a gene. CDR3 size: 17 residues. Germline-derived CDR1 and CDR2 are LGHNA and YNFKEQ. The DNA of the CDR3 is TGTGCCAGCAGCCAGGGGGGACTAGCGGACGAAACCTACGAGCAGTACTTC. Translated: CASSQGGLADETYEQYF.

The J gene is TRBJ1-2, the V gene TRBV30; no definite D call. With 0 bases removed from V and 4 bases from J, the gap between germline ends came to 3 bases. Looked up from germline, CDR1 is GTSNPN and CDR2 is SVGIG (reference sequence). The CDR3 runs to 11 residues. CDR3 in DNA: TGTGCCTGGAGTGTAGGCTATGGCTACACCTTC. Translated: CAWSVGYGYTF.

The chain uses TRBV19 and TRBJ1-2, with TRBD1 as a possible D gene (5 bases). This CDR3 region has 18 residues. Germline CDR1 is LNHDA and CDR2 is SQIVND (reference sequence). Trimming took off 1 base at V and 10 bases at J, with 28 bases between the two ends. The CDR3 DNA follows: TGTGCCAGTAGTATAGTTGGGGCCCGAGAAATTGCAGCTTTATTCTACACCTTC. Protein: CASSIVGAREIAALFYTF.

The rearrangement links TRBV6-5 to TRBJ1-3; TRBD1 agrees at 7 bases. Germline CDR1 MNHEY, CDR2 SVGAGI. This CDR3 is built from 15 residues. The V and J ends lost 7 bases and 5 bases, in that order; junction bases with no gene match: 11. CDR3 in amino acids: CASTPRGADRNTIYF. The CDR3, as DNA: TGTGCCAGCACCCCCAGGGGGGCGGATCGAAACACCATATATTTT.

The chain couples TRBV30 to TRBJ1-6; D not resolved. Trimming removed 4 bases from V and 2 bases from J, with 15 bases in between. The CDR3 has 16 residues. The germline V gene encodes CDR1 GTSNPN and CDR2 SVGIG (reference sequence). The CDR3: CAWNPNPTAYNSPLHF. The CDR3 coding sequence is TGTGCCTGGAATCCCAACCCTACCGCCTATAATTCACCCCTCCACTTT.

The rearrangement links TRBV5-6 to TRBJ1-2, with TRBD1 identical over 7 bases. V lost 4 bases to trimming and J lost 6 bases; unmatched junction nucleotides: 12. This CDR3 spans 15 amino acids. Germline CDR1 reads SGHDT; CDR2 reads YYEEEE. CDR3 coding DNA: TGTGCCAGCAGCGGCCGCGACAGGGTTAGGAATGGCTACACCTTC. The encoded protein is CASSGRDRVRNGYTF.

This chain uses TRBV27 with TRBJ1-1; TRBD1 aligns across 12 bases. Trimming at V came to 5 bases and at J to 12 bases, leaving 13 bases not matched to a gene. Germline V gene data show CDR1 as MNHEY and CDR2 as SMNVEV (reference sequence). This CDR3 contains 15 residues. CDR3 residues: CASSIRDRGRRNTFF. DNA of the CDR3: TGTGCCAGCAGTATCCGGGACAGGGGGCGGAGGAATACTTTCTTT.

This clone is a singleton in its sample. V and J are TRBV27 and TRBJ2-7; TRBD1 aligns across 8 bases. This CDR3 contains 14 residues. In germline, CDR1 is MNHEY, CDR2 SMNVEV (reference sequence). V shed 6 bases, J shed 2 bases, and the junction held 6 bases outside the gene matches. The CDR3: CASRRQGTTYEQYF. In nucleotides, the CDR3 is TGTGCCAGCAGGAGACAGGGGACGACCTACGAGCAGTACTTC.

The gene calls are TRBV5-4 and TRBJ1-1; 8 positions match TRBD1. J was trimmed by 7 bases and V by 4 bases; bases with no gene match: 6. This CDR3 is built from 13 residues. Germline V gene sequence: CDR1 SGHNT, CDR2 YYREEE (reference sequence). The CDR3 coding sequence is TGTGCCAGCAGCCGGACAGGGATGGATGAAGCTTTCTTT. Protein product: CASSRTGMDEAFF.

This chain connects TRBV9 to TRBJ2-1; D ambiguous. Germline values: CDR1 SGDLS, CDR2 YYNGEE. The CDR3 extends over 14 amino acids. The ends were cut back, 7 bases at V and 4 bases at J, with 15 bases in the middle. CDR3 nucleotide sequence: TGTGCCAGCGGAGACCCCGTACATTACAATGAGCAGTTCTTC. Translation: CASGDPVHYNEQFF.

The chain joins TRBV5-1 to TRBJ2-7, with a weak D call TRBD1 (6 bases). The CDR3 runs to 17 residues. The germline CDR1 and CDR2 sequences are SGHRS and YFSETQ. The V and J ends lost 0 bases and 3 bases respectively, with 19 bases between them. The CDR3 region is CASSLAWGGDKIYEQYF. For the CDR3, the DNA is TGCGCCAGCAGCTTGGCGTGGGGTGGGGACAAGATCTACGAGCAGTACTTC.

This chain links TRBV9 with TRBJ1-3; possible D gene TRBD1, 6 bases. This CDR3 contains 16 residues. CDR1 is SGDLS and CDR2 is YYNGEE in the germline V gene. Trimming shortened V by 3 bases and J by 1 base, and 14 bases separated the two germline ends. CDR3: CASSATGATSGNTIYF. CDR3 bases: TGTGCCAGCAGCGCGACGGGGGCTACTTCTGGAAACACCATATATTTT.

This clone has just one count. V gene TRBV5-1 combines with J gene TRBJ1-1, with D uncertain. V lost 0 bases and J lost 0, with 12 bases in between. Germline CDR1 reads SGHRS; CDR2 reads YFSETQ. The CDR3 is made up of 16 amino acids. CDR3: CASSLAGLGMNTEAFF. DNA for the CDR3: TGCGCCAGCAGCTTGGCCGGTCTGGGGATGAACACTGAAGCTTTCTTT.

The V and J genes are TRBV11-2 and TRBJ2-5; 8 bases match TRBD1. V shed 3 bases and J 5 bases; nucleotides not matched to a gene: 8. The CDR3 runs 15 residues. CDR1 is SGHAT, CDR2 FQNNGV, per germline. The CDR3 DNA reads TGTGCCAGCAGCTTGGTCCAGGGGGCTGGGGAGACCCAGTACTTC. This gives the protein CASSLVQGAGETQYF.

As regards this clone: Additional DNA sequences in this sample encode the identical CDR3. CDR3 region: CASSLVAGPNTEAFF. The CDR3 nucleotides are TGCGCCAGCAGCTTGGTAGCGGGTCCGAACACTGAAGCTTTCTTT. The chain couples TRBV5-1 to TRBJ1-1; D remains ambiguous. From germline, CDR1 is SGHRS and CDR2 YFSETQ. The CDR3 sequence is 15 residues long. Trimming shortened V by 0 bases and J by 1 base, and 10 bases separated the two germline ends.

This rearrangement joins TRBV24-1 to TRBJ2-7; D tentatively reads TRBD1 or TRBD2 (5 bases each). The CDR3 has 18 residues. The V gene's germline CDR1 is KGHDR and CDR2 SFDVKD. With 0 bases removed from V and 1 base from J, the gap between germline ends came to 18 bases. The CDR3 nucleotides are TGTGCCACCAGTGATTTGGGTCTCAGGGACCTTCTTTCCTACGAGCAGTACTTC. Its translation is CATSDLGLRDLLSYEQYF.